The present T cell receptor (beta chain) was sequenced within a study of CD8 T cells in seronegative destructive rheumatoid arthritis (dated by TCRdb to between 2020 and 2021). For the study in its entirety: Seven of the eight CND-RA patients were receiving biological drugs at sampling. The study compared peripheral CD8+ TCRbeta repertoires from patients with CCP-negative destructive rheumatoid arthritis (CND-RA) against repertoires from newly diagnosed seropositive RA, seronegative RA and healthy controls. Comparison cohorts of seropositive RA, seronegative RA and healthy controls came from an earlier published TCRbeta dataset rather than new sequencing. The paper's findings and limits, for the study overall: CND-RA patients appeared to carry a distinct set of enriched public clonotypes, which the authors read as support for a separate disease subset. Compared with controls and other RA subtypes, CND-RA repertoires contained more CMV-reactive and fewer influenza A-reactive CD8+ TCRbeta sequences. After adjusting for age, CND-RA patients appeared to have less diverse, more clonal CD8+ TCRbeta repertoires than other RA subtypes. Because diagnostic samples were lacking, the TCR repertoire differences may partly reflect years of poor disease control rather than having been present at onset. Across the approximately 100,000 clonotypes tested, no public clonotype enrichment survived Benjamini-Hochberg correction. The small size of the CND-RA cohort was noted as a limitation of the study.

In the case of this clone: Its antigen has not been determined. Base qualities were left out, and no much larger clone turns up one base away.

A negative result on the clinical CCP2 antibody test was shown by CND-RA patients, and progression of joint destruction was observed despite active therapy. All CND-RA patients were characterized by typical joint destruction in wrists and ankles and by failure of conventional anti-rheumatic therapy. Sampling of CND-RA patients was performed not at diagnosis but after long disease histories, which spanned decades in several cases. Each patient provided approximately 46 millilitres of EDTA-anticoagulated peripheral blood. Peripheral blood mononuclear cells were isolated by Ficoll-Paque PLUS density gradient separation. AutoMACS magnetic bead positive selection was used to isolate CD8+ cells from fresh or cryopreserved PBMCs, and flow cytometry was used to check purity. Nucleospin Tissue or Tissue XS kits were used for genomic DNA extraction, and quantification was performed on a Qubit 2.0 fluorometer.

Per the germline V gene, MRHNA is the CDR1 and SNTAGT is the CDR2. At the junction V is shortened by 3 bases and J by 1 base, with 6 bases in between. The CDR3 sequence holds 13 residues, the cysteine and phenylalanine included. Of all the DNA, just the CDR3 is kept, 39 bases in frame from base 1. TCRbeta sequencing used genomic DNA from CD8+ cells, following the manufacturer's instructions. A genomics technology centre in Finland performed the TCRbeta sequencing with the immunoSEQ assay. The paper's data handling went like this. Clonotype tables generated by the immunoSEQ preprocessing pipeline were converted into VDJtools format, and non-productive clonotypes were filtered out. Samples with fewer than 10,000 reads were excluded, the remaining samples were subsampled to 10,000 reads, and most of the eight CND-RA samples were retained. Using the VDJtools CalcDiversityStats function on data subsampled to 10,000 reads, the Shannon-Wiener, Simpson and clonality indices were calculated. Non-singleton TCRbeta clonotypes were hard-matched, with no mismatches allowed, against VDJdb to infer antigen specificity. CDR3 sequences that differed by one amino acid (Hamming distance 1) were grouped together into clusters with potentially shared antigen targets. Group enrichment of public clonotypes was tested with one-sided Fisher's exact tests after groups were resampled to six samples, with the procedure repeated ten times. Drawn from immuneACCESS, this table holds only the in-frame rearrangements with V and J called that TCRdb kept. Clones are partly lost; checked studies trace under half to an unresolved V gene and leave the rest unexplained. That table supplies the V and J calls and clone size; D and trimming were determined from the DNA. A total of 13,000 or so clones appear in this sample, less than 90% of them only once. The top ten constitute around 28% of the sample.

This TCR was recovered from a woman between 30 and 55 years old with seronegative destructive rheumatoid arthritis. The V and J segments used are TRBV6-4 and TRBJ1-1; the D gene assignment is ambiguous. The sample was CD8+ T cells from blood. The CDR3 in this case is CASSEAANTEAFF. The DNA reads as follows: TGTGCCAGCAGTGAGGCGGCGAACACTGAAGCTTTCTTT.